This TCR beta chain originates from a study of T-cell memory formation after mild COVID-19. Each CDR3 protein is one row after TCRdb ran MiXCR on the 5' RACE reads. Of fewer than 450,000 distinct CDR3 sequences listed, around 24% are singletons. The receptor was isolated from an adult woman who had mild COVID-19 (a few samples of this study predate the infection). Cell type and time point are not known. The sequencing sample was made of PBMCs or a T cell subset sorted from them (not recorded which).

The CDR3 DNA reads TGTGCCAGCAGTTTATGGGCGGACGCCTACGAGCAGTACTTC. It codes for CASSLWADAYEQYF. J is TRBJ2-7 and V is TRBV12-3 or TRBV12-4, with unresolved D. This CDR3 is 14 amino acids long. V was clipped by 2 bases and J by 2 bases, with 10 bases between them.